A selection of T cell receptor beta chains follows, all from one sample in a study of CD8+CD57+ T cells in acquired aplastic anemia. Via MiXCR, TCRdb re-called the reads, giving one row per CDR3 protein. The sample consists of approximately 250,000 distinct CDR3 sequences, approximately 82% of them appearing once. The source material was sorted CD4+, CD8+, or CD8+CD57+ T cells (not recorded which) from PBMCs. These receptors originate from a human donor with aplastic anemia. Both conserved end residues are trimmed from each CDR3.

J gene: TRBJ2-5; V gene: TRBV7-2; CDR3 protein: ASSNAQGGAETQY
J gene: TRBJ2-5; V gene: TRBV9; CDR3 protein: ATSRGCDPETQY
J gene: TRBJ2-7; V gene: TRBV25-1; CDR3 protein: ASSQYLPSYEQY
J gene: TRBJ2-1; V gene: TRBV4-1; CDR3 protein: ASSHTRGVEQF
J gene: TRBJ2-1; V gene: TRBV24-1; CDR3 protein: ATSDGISGRAFGNEQF
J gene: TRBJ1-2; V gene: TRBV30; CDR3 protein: AWSSPPGQAGGYT
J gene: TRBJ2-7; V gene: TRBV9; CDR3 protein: ATSVAGDYAQY
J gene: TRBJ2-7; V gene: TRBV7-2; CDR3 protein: ASSAGAACEQY
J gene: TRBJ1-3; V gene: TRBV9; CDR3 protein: ASSIGEDTGNIIY
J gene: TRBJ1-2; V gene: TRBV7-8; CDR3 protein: ASSSQLRGVRYSYT
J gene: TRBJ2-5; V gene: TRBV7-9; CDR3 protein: ASSSDRGNSPPHY
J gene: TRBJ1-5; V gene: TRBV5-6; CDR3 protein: ASSLAKEARGNQPQH
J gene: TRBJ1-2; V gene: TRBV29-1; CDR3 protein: SVDQGDYGYT
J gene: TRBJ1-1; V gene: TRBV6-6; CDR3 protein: ASTYGQGAEAF
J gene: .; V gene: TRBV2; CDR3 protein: ASQILGADYEQF
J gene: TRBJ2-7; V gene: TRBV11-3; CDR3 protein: ASSSGQGNYEQY
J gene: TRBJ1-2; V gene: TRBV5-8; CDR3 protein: ASSKRGNYGYT
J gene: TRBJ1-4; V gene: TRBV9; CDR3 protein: ASSVRSATQYFLF
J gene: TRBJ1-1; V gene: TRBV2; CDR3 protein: ASGFGGTDNPRTEAF
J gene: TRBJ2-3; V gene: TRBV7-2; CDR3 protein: ASSHGRSDTQY
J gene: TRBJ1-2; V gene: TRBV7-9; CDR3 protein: ASSFQRSGGVDEGYT
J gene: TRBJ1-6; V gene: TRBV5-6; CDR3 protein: ASSATGQRSPLH
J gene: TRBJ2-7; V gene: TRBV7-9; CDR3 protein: ASSGTSSHEQY
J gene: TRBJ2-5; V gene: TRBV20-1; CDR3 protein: SAPGTAGAETQY
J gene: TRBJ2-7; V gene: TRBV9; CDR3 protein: ASSLGGNEQVFG
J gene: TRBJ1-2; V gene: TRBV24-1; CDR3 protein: ASRKGPSYGYT
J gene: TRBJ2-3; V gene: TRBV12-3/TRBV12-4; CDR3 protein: AKHLAGGPDTQY
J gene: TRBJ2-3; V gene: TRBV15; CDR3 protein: ATRGGATQKKH
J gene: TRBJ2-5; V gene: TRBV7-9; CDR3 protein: ASSQASDTYNDQY
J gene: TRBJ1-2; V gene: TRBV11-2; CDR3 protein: ASSLDLTGSYLYGYT
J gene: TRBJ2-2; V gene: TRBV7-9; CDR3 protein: ASSLGSGAGEQF
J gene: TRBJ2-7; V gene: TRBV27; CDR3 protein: ASKFGTGAEQY
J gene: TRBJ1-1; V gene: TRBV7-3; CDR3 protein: ASSLDGTWGAAAF
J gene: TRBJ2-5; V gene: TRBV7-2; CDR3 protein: AGSPSTGYGEAQY
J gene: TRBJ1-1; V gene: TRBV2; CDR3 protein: ASSLDLTGTPEAC
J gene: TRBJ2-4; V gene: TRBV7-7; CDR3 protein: ASSLGPRGGAYIQY